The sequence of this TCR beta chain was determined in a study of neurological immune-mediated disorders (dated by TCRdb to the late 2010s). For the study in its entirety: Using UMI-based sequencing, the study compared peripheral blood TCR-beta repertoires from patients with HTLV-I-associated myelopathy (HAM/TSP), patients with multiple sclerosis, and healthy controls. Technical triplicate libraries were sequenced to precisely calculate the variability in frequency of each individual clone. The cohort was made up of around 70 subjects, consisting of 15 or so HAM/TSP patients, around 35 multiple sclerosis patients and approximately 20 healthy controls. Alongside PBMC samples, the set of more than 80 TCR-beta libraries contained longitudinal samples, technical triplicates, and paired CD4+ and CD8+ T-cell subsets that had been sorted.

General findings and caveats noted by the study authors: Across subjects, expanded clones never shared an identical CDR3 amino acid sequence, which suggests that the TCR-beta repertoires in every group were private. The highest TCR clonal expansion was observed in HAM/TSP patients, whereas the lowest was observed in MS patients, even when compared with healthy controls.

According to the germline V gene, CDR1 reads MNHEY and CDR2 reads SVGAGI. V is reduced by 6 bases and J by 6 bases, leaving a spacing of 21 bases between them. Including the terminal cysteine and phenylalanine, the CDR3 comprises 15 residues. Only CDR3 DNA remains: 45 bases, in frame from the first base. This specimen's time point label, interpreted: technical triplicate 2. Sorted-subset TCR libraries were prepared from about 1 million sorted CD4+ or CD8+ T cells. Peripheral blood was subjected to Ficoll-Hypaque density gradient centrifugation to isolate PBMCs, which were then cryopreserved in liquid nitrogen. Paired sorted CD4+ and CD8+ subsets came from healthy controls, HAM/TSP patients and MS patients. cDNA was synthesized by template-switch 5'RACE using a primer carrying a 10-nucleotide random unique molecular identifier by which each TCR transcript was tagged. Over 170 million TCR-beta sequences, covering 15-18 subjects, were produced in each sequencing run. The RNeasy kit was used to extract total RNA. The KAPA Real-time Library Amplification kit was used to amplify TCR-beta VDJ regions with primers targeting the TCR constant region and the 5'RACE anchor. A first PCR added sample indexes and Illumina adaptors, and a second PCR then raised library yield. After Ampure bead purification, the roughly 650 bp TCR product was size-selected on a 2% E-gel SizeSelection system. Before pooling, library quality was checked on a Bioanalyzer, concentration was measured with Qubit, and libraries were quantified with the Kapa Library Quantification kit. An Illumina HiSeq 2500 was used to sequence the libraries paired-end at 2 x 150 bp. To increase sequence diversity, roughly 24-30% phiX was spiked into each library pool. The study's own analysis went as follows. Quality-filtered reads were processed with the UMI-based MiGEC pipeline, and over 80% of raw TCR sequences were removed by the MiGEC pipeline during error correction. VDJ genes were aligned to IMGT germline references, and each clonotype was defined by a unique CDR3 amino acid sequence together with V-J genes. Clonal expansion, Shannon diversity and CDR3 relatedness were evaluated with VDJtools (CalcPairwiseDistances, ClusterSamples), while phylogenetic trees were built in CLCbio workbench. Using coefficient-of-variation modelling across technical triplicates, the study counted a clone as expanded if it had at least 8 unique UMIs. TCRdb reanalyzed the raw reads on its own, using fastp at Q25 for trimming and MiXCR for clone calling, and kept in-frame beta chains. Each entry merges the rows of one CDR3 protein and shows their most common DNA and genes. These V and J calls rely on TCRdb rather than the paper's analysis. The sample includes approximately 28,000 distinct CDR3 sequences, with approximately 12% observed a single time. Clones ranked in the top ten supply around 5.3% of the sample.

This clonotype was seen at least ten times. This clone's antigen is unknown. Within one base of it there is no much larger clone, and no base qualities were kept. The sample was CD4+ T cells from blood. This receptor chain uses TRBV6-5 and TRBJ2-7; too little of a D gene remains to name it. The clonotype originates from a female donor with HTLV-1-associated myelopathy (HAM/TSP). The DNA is TGTGCCAGCAGCCCAGCCCCTGGACGGACGGGCGAGCAGTACTTC. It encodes CASSPAPGRTGEQYF.